Listed below are T cell receptor beta chains from one sample, sequenced in a study of T-cell reconstitution after alpha-beta-depleted transplantation in children. TCRdb redid the calling of the PCR reads with MiXCR, one entry per CDR3 protein. The top ten clones hold around 41% of a sample with about 350,000 distinct CDR3 sequences, under 20% of them seen once. Sequences were derived from PBMCs, mostly from graft donor cells, sampled 360 days after TCRalphabeta/CD19-depleted stem cell transplant. The source of these receptors is a male patient between 2 and 10 years old who had a stem cell transplant for acute lymphoblastic leukemia, so the T cells may come from the graft donor. Each CDR3 is given with its conserved first and last residue. Each record gives: J gene, D gene, V gene, clone size, CDR3 protein, CDR3 DNA. A D gene is named only where the DNA matches it firmly. Where a row states a size, it is once, few, many or the class of an expanded clone; other rows omit it.

>TRBJ2-1|TRBD1|TRBV2|few
CASSEFSRGNNEQFF
TGTGCCAGCAGTGAATTCAGCAGGGGGAACAATGAGCAGTTCTTC
>TRBJ2-1|TRBD2|TRBV19|.
CASSIAAGGAYNEQFF
TGTGCCAGTAGTATAGCGGCGGGAGGGGCCTACAATGAGCAGTTCTTC
>TRBJ2-3|.|TRBV28|many
CASSLGSSSTDTQYF
TGTGCCAGCAGTTTGGGCAGTTCTAGCACAGATACGCAGTATTTT
>TRBJ2-2|.|TRBV29-1|few
CSVDSTNTGELFF
TGCAGCGTTGATTCGACGAACACCGGGGAGCTGTTTTTT
>TRBJ2-3|TRBD1|TRBV27|.
CASSYYRGSGTDTQYF
TGTGCCAGCAGTTACTACAGGGGATCTGGCACAGATACGCAGTATTTT
>TRBJ2-4|.|TRBV12-3/TRBV12-4|many
CASRHPNRNIQYF
TGTGCCAGCAGGCATCCCAATCGGAACATTCAGTACTTC
>TRBJ2-5|.|TRBV25-1|many
CASSEEGVGETQYF
TGTGCCAGCAGTGAAGAAGGGGTGGGAGAGACCCAGTACTTC
>TRBJ2-1|TRBD2|TRBV12-3/TRBV12-4|few
CASYLAGYNEQFF
TGTGCCAGCTACCTAGCGGGGTACAATGAGCAGTTCTTC
>TRBJ2-7|.|TRBV6-1|.
CASSPGRRTTRIRSYEQYF
TGTGCCAGCAGTCCGGGCAGACGGACAACGCGGATCCGGTCCTACGAGCAGTACTTC
>TRBJ2-5|.|TRBV28|.
CASSLGGVGETQYF
TGTGCCAGCAGTTTAGGAGGGGTCGGAGAGACCCAGTACTTC
>TRBJ2-3|TRBD1|TRBV29-1|many
CSVGQGTDTQYF
TGCAGCGTCGGACAGGGCACAGATACGCAGTATTTT
>TRBJ2-3|TRBD2|TRBV28|many
CASRLAGASTDTQYF
TGTGCCAGCAGGTTAGCGGGAGCGAGCACAGATACGCAGTATTTT
>TRBJ2-1|TRBD2|TRBV29-1|few
CSVEGGRQSRSQFF
TGCAGCGTTGAAGGCGGGAGGCAGTCCCGGTCGCAGTTCTTC
>TRBJ2-1|.|TRBV19|.
CASSMPGDSDLVRPASPYNEQFF
TGTGCCAGTAGTATGCCTGGGGACTCGGATTTAGTACGGCCCGCCTCCCCCTACAATGAGCAGTTCTTC
>TRBJ1-4|.|TRBV28|.
CAARDPMSRRLFF
TGTGCCGCCCGGGACCCAATGTCAAGAAGGCTGTTTTTT
>TRBJ2-1|TRBD2|TRBV20-1|many
CSANPSGRVGEQFF
TGCAGTGCTAATCCCAGCGGGAGGGTCGGTGAGCAGTTCTTC
>TRBJ2-2|TRBD2|TRBV12-3/TRBV12-4|few
CASSSIAGAAGELFF
TGTGCCAGCAGTTCAATAGCGGGAGCCGCCGGGGAGCTGTTTTTT
>TRBJ1-1|.|TRBV5-1|few
CASSWGGGRFTTEAFF
TGCGCCAGCAGCTGGGGCGGGGGTCGTTTTACCACTGAAGCTTTCTTT
>TRBJ2-3|.|TRBV12-3/TRBV12-4|.
CASSSQGISTDTQYF
TGTGCCAGCAGTTCACAGGGAATCAGCACAGATACGCAGTATTTT
>TRBJ2-7|TRBD2|TRBV6-2/TRBV6-3|.
CASSTNLAGGPEQYF
TGTGCCAGCAGTACCAACCTAGCGGGAGGGCCCGAGCAGTACTTC
>TRBJ2-2|.|TRBV5-1|.
CASSPDRPTGELFF
TGCGCCAGCAGCCCGGACAGACCCACCGGGGAGCTGTTTTTT
>TRBJ2-3|.|TRBV28|few
CASSRRALRSTDTQYF
TGTGCCAGCAGTCGTAGGGCCCTAAGAAGCACAGATACGCAGTATTTT